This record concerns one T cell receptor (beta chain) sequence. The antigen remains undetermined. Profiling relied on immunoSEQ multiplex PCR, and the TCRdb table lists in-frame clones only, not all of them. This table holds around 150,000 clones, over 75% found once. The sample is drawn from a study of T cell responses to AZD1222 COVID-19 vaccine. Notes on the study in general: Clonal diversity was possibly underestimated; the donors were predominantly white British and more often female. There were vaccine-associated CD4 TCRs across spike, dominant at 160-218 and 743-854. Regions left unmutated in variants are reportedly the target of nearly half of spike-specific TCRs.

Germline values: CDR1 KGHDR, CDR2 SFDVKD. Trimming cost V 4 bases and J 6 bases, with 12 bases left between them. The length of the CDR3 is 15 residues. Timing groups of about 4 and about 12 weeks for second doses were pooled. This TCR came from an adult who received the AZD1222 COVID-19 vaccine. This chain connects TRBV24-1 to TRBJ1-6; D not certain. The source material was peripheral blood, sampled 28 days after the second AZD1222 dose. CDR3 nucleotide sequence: TGTGCCACCAGTGACCCCGGGGAGCTTAATTCACCCCTCCACTTT. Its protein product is CATSDPGELNSPLHF.